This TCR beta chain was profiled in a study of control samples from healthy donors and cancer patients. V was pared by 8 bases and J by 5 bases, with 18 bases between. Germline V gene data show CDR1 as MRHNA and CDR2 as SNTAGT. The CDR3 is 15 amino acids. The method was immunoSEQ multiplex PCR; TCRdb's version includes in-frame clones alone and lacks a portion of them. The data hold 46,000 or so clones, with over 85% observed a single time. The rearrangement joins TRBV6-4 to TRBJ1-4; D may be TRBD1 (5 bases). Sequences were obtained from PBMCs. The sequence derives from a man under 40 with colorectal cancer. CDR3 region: CASPQAGRRNEKLFF. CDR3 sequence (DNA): TGTGCCAGCCCCCAAGCAGGGAGACGGAATGAAAAACTGTTTTTT.